These 30 T cell receptor beta chains were sequenced from one sample in a study of blood T cell repertoires in COVID-19. Data came from immunoSEQ multiplex PCR; TCRdb stores just in-frame clones and leaves some out. The sample holds 45,000 to 55,000 clones, around 88% seen once. Sequencing was carried out using peripheral blood. Source of these receptors: a woman aged 80 or over with acute or convalescent COVID-19.

This rearrangement joins TRBV10-1 to TRBJ2-7, with a weak D call TRBD1 (6 bases). Germline loops: CDR1 WNHNN, CDR2 SYGVQD (reference sequence). The V and J ends lost 7 bases and 2 bases respectively, with 9 bases between them. This CDR3 is built from 12 residues. CDR3 amino acids: CASKTGPYEQYV. The CDR3 bases are TGCGCCAGCAAAACAGGGCCCTACGAGCAGTACGTC.

V gene TRBV5-1 combines with J gene TRBJ1-2; 12 bases are shared with TRBD1. V shed 3 bases and J 3 bases; nucleotides not matched to a gene: 6. This CDR3 region has 16 residues. Germline CDR1 is SGHRS and CDR2 is YFSETQ. DNA for the CDR3: TGCGCCAGCAGCTCCGGGACAGGGGGCGCCCACTATGGCTACACCTTC. Protein product: CASSSGTGGAHYGYTF.

V gene TRBV6-1 combines with J gene TRBJ2-7; a weak D match, TRBD1 (6 bases). V was cut by 3 bases and J by 3 bases, with 15 bases left in between. This CDR3 comprises 15 residues. Looked up from germline, CDR1 is MNHNS and CDR2 is SASEGT. The CDR3 region has the DNA TGTGCCAGCAGTGAGATGAGGGGGATCGGCTACGAGCAGTACGTC. Amino acid sequence: CASSEMRGIGYEQYV.

The CDR3 is CASSLVGDSYNEQFF. CDR3 bases: TGCGCCAGCAGCTTGGTTGGAGACTCCTACAATGAGCAGTTCTTC. The chain employs TRBV5-1 and TRBJ2-1; D is undetermined. Trimming removed 0 bases from V and 0 bases from J, with 7 bases in between. Germline V lookup: CDR1 SGHRS, CDR2 YFSETQ. This CDR3 comprises 15 residues.

The chain carries TRBV6-5 and TRBJ2-7; 7 nucleotides line up with TRBD1. The CDR3 consists of 14 residues. Germline V lookup: CDR1 MNHEY, CDR2 SVGAGI. V trimming: 2 bases; J trimming: 4 bases; junction bases outside the gene matches: 5. CDR3 nucleotides: TGTGCCAGCAGTTACGGCCTACAGGGGTACGAGCAGTACGTC. It specifies CASSYGLQGYEQYV.

The count of this clone is one. The chain employs TRBV12-5 and TRBJ1-6; D is undetermined. The germline V gene encodes CDR1 LGHNT and CDR2 FRNRAP. The CDR3 sequence is 14 residues long. Trimming stripped 7 bases from V and 6 bases from J, with 13 bases between. The chain's CDR3 is CASAREPVNSPLHF. CDR3 DNA: TGTGCTAGTGCCCGGGAGCCAGTTAATTCACCCCTCCACTTT.

The V call is TRBV5-6, the J call TRBJ2-7; perhaps TRBD2 as D (5 bases). V gave up 0 bases and J gave up 4 bases, with 14 bases separating them. Germline assignment: CDR1 SGHDT and CDR2 YYEEEE. The CDR3 length is 15 residues. The CDR3 nucleotides read TGTGCCAGCAGCTTGGTCTCAGGTAGAGGGTACGAGCAGTACTTC. Translated: CASSLVSGRGYEQYF.

The CDR3 here is CASSVAGSGNTIYF. The CDR3 nucleotides are TGTGCCAGCAGCGTAGCAGGGTCTGGAAACACCATATATTTT. J is TRBJ1-3 and V is TRBV9; maybe TRBD1 (5 bases). The CDR3 length is 14 residues. V was trimmed by 0 bases and J by 1 base, leaving 5 bases between them. The V gene's germline CDR1 is SGDLS and CDR2 YYNGEE.

The chain employs TRBV19 and TRBJ1-3; TRBD1 agrees at 7 bases. Losses at the gene ends were 5 bases for V and 2 bases for J; bases not matched to a gene: 9. CDR3 length: 16 amino acids. Per germline, CDR1 LNHDA and CDR2 SQIVND (reference sequence). The CDR3 sequence is CASSLTGVRAGNTIYF. The CDR3 DNA follows: TGTGCCAGTAGTCTTACAGGGGTTCGCGCTGGAAACACCATATATTTT.

The chain carries TRBV10-3 and TRBJ2-1, with 7 bases aligning to TRBD2. Germline loops: CDR1 ENHRY, CDR2 SYGVKD. V was pared by 0 bases and J by 4 bases, with 3 bases of the junction left unmatched. The CDR3 runs 15 residues. The CDR3 loop reads CAISESGGGYNEQFF. The CDR3 DNA sequence: TGTGCCATCAGTGAGTCTGGCGGGGGTTACAATGAGCAGTTCTTC.

The chain employs TRBV7-8 and TRBJ2-7, with D maybe TRBD2 (7 bases). Trimming cost V 5 bases and J 8 bases, with 25 bases left between them. CDR1 is SGHVS and CDR2 is FQNEAQ in the germline V gene. The CDR3 contains 16 residues. The CDR3 DNA reads as TGTGCCAGCAGCCTGGGGGGGGGACATAAGACGTACCAGCAGTACTTC. Its translation: CASSLGGGHKTYQQYF.

The V call is TRBV4-2, the J call TRBJ2-1; D is perhaps TRBD2 (5 bases). In germline, CDR1 is LGHNA, CDR2 YNFKEQ. The V end was cut by 0 bases, the J end by 10 bases, with 25 bases between. CDR3 length equals 18 residues. Here the CDR3 DNA reads TGTGCCAGCAGCCAAGAATTGCGAGCGGCCGGCCTAAGGGCGGAGCAGTTCTTC. It translates to CASSQELRAAGLRAEQFF.

The V call is TRBV7-6, the J call TRBJ2-1; D not certain. Germline CDR1 SGHVS, CDR2 FNYEAQ. This CDR3 is built from 17 residues. The ends were cut back, 4 bases at V and 2 bases at J, with 18 bases in the middle. CDR3 in amino acids: CASSSDPGPSPYNEQFF. The CDR3 DNA sequence: TGTGCCAGCAGCTCCGACCCAGGCCCATCCCCCTACAATGAGCAGTTCTTC.

V and J are TRBV13 and TRBJ1-2; TRBD1 matches 7 bases. CDR3 length: 15 amino acids. Germline V gene sequence: CDR1 PRHDT, CDR2 FYEKMQ (reference sequence). V shed 4 bases and J 4 bases; nucleotides not matched to a gene: 9. CDR3 DNA: TGTGCCAGCAGCTCAACAGGGGTGGGAGGCTATGGCTACACCTTC. It translates to CASSSTGVGGYGYTF. The full variable domain, completed using reference TRBV13 and TRBJ1-2, is AAGVIQSPRHLIKEKRETATLKCYPIPRHDTVYWYQQGPGQDPQFLISFYEKMQSDKGSIPDRFSAQQFSDYHSELNMSSLELGDSALYFCASSSTGVGGYGYTFGSGTRLTVV.

This clone was detected once. This chain joins TRBV9 and TRBJ1-3; no reliable D call. The CDR3 is 15 amino acids. The germline V and J ends were trimmed by 1 base and 4 bases, with 12 bases remaining between them. The germline V gene encodes CDR1 SGDLS and CDR2 YYNGEE. The CDR3 region is CASSVRSSSGNTIYF. The DNA of the CDR3 is TGTGCCAGCAGCGTACGGTCGAGTTCAGGAAACACCATATATTTT. The whole variable domain, remainder taken from reference TRBV9 and TRBJ1-3, is DSGVTQTPKHLITATGQRVTLRCSPRSGDLSVYWYQQSLDQGLQFLIQYYNGEERAKGNILERFSAQQFPDLHSELNLSSLELGDSALYFCASSVRSSSGNTIYFGEGSWLTVV.

DNA for the CDR3: TGTGCCAGCAGCTTTGGGCGTAGCTCCTACAATGAGCAGTTCTTC. Protein product: CASSFGRSSYNEQFF. The chain combines TRBV11-2 with TRBJ2-1; D is uncertain. This CDR3 has 15 residues. CDR1 is SGHAT and CDR2 is FQNNGV in the germline V gene. V dropped 3 bases and J dropped 0 bases, with 9 bases sitting between them.

The rearrangement links TRBV9 to TRBJ2-1; TRBD1 matches 7 bases. CDR3 length: 14 amino acids. The germline CDR1 and CDR2 sequences are SGDLS and YYNGEE. After removal of 4 bases from V and 7 bases from J, the junction contained 8 bases not matched to a gene. CDR3 in amino acids: CASSTGDQRNEQFF. The CDR3 nucleotides are TGTGCCAGCAGCACAGGGGACCAGAGGAATGAGCAGTTCTTC.

The rearrangement joins TRBV7-2 to TRBJ1-1; D call uncertain. V was cut by 0 bases and J by 5 bases, with 7 bases left in between. The CDR3 is 13 amino acids. Germline lookup yields CDR1 SGHTA and CDR2 FQGNSA. The CDR3 DNA is TGTGCCAGCAGCTTAGCCGCGAGAACTGAAGCTTTCTTT. Its translation: CASSLAARTEAFF.

This clone was seen a single time. V is TRBV28 and J is TRBJ1-6; 7 bases are a match to TRBD1. V was clipped by 6 bases and J by 0 bases; unmatched bases: 8. Germline CDR1 MDHEN, CDR2 SYDVKM. This CDR3 comprises 17 residues. The CDR3 is CASSLPDRSSYNSPLHF. CDR3 sequence (DNA): TGTGCCAGCAGCCTTCCGGACAGGAGCTCCTATAATTCACCCCTCCACTTT.

The CDR3 here is CATSGRQGIIEKLFF. In DNA form, the CDR3 reads TGTGCCACCAGCGGACGACAGGGCATCATCGAAAAACTGTTTTTT. The chain links TRBV15 to TRBJ1-4; TRBD1 agrees at 7 bases. Germline CDR1 is LNHNV and CDR2 is YYDKDF (reference sequence). V lost 5 bases to trimming and J lost 8 bases; unmatched junction nucleotides: 11. The CDR3 covers 15 residues.

This chain links TRBV7-2 with TRBJ2-2; possibly TRBD1 for D (5 bases). Between the trimmed V and J ends, which lost 2 bases and 6 bases, there was a span of 7 bases. There are 13 residues in the CDR3. CDR1 and CDR2 from the germline V gene are SGHTA and FQGNSA. The CDR3 sequence is CASSLQGAGELFF. CDR3 coding DNA: TGTGCCAGCAGCTTACAGGGCGCCGGGGAGCTGTTTTTT.

This chain joins TRBV12-5 and TRBJ2-7; the match to TRBD1 covers 7 bases. V gave up 0 bases and J gave up 0 bases; unmatched junction bases: 8. This CDR3 contains 17 residues. CDR1 is LGHNT and CDR2 is FRNRAP in the germline V gene. The CDR3, as DNA: TGTGCTAGTGGTTTGGTATTGGGACAGAAAAGCTCCTACGAGCAGTACTTC. Protein: CASGLVLGQKSSYEQYF.

This clone was seen a handful of times. The V and J genes are TRBV7-6 and TRBJ1-5; D is uncertain. Germline loops: CDR1 SGHVS, CDR2 FNYEAQ. Trimming stripped 1 base from V and 2 bases from J, with 12 bases between. The CDR3 has 16 residues. In DNA, the CDR3 is TGTGCCAGCAGCTTAGAGGCAGGATGGGGCAATCAGCCCCAGCATTTT. It translates to CASSLEAGWGNQPQHF.

The chain links TRBV27 to TRBJ1-2; D perhaps matches TRBD1 (5 bases). The CDR3 sequence is 13 residues long. Germline CDR1 MNHEY, CDR2 SMNVEV (reference sequence). The V end lost 2 bases, the J end lost 5 bases, and 9 bases lay between the germline ends. CDR3 DNA: TGTGCCAGCAGTTTAGACCAGGGATATGGCTACACCTTC. It translates to CASSLDQGYGYTF.

This chain uses TRBV7-5 with TRBJ2-7; the table's D gene call, TRBD2, was not cross checked with the DNA. TRBV7-5 is noted as a pseudogene. The CDR3 has 14 residues. The DNA of the CDR3 is TGTGCCAGACCCGAGGGAGGGGAGGTCTACGAGCAGTACTTC. The encoded protein is CARPEGGEVYEQYF.

The chain couples TRBV11-3 to TRBJ2-1; perhaps TRBD1 as D (5 bases). CDR3 length: 13 amino acids. Trimming removed 5 bases at V and 4 bases at J, with 9 bases between. Germline lookup yields CDR1 SGHNT and CDR2 YENEEA. The CDR3 loop is CASSLQGYNEQFF. The DNA for the CDR3 is TGTGCCAGCAGCCTGCAGGGATACAATGAGCAGTTCTTC.

The V call is TRBV2, the J call TRBJ1-2, with D perhaps TRBD1 (5 bases). The V end was cut by 6 bases, the J end by 1 base, with 15 bases between. The CDR3 has 15 amino acids. Germline lookup yields CDR1 SNHLY and CDR2 FYNNEI. The CDR3 nucleotides read TGTGCCAGCAGAGCTCGAGGAAGGGGTAACTATGGCTACACCTTC. Its protein is CASRARGRGNYGYTF.

Here the CDR3 DNA reads TGTGCTAGTGGTTTGTATAGGGGACTAGCGGGAGAAAATGAGCAGTTCTTC. This sequence encodes CASGLYRGLAGENEQFF. The chain couples TRBV12-5 to TRBJ2-1; 14 bases are a match to TRBD2. From germline, CDR1 is LGHNT and CDR2 FRNRAP. The length of the CDR3 is 17 residues. V gave up 2 bases and J gave up 7 bases; unmatched junction bases: 7. Full variable domain (remainder filled in from reference TRBV12-5 and TRBJ2-1): DARVTQTPRHKVTEMGQEVTMRCQPILGHNTVFWYRQTMMQGLELLAYFRNRAPLDDSGMPKDRFSAEMPDATLATLKIQPSEPRDSAVYFCASGLYRGLAGENEQFFGPGTRLTVL.

This clone came up a few times. V is TRBV12-3 or TRBV12-4 and J is TRBJ1-2; 7 bases agree with TRBD1. The CDR3 is made up of 11 amino acids. After removal of 6 bases from V and 7 bases from J, the junction contained 2 bases not matched to a gene. CDR3 nucleotides: TGTGCCAGCAGCTCAGGGGGTGGCTACACCTTC. Protein sequence: CASSSGGGYTF.

The chain carries TRBV7-5 and TRBJ1-2; TRBD1 is the table's D call and was not checked against the DNA. TRBV7-5 is recorded as a pseudogene. The CDR3 length is 15 residues. Written as DNA, the CDR3 is TGTGCCAGAAGCGTCCATACACAGGGGTCCTATGGCTACACCTTC. Translation gives CARSVHTQGSYGYTF.